This passage covers 29 T cell receptor beta chains from one sample sequenced in a study of blood T cell repertoires in COVID-19. Sequencing was performed with immunoSEQ multiplex PCR; in TCRdb, only in-frame clones are kept and a portion is missing. The sample includes about 200,000 clones, about nine tenths seen only once; the top ten take roughly 1.6%. Sample: peripheral blood. These receptors all come from a man in his late teens or twenties with active or convalescent COVID-19.

The CDR3 DNA is TGCGCCAGCAGCTTAGGACAGGTCGGCACAGATACGCAGTATTTT. Its translation is CASSLGQVGTDTQYF. The rearrangement joins TRBV5-1 to TRBJ2-3; 7 nucleotides agree with TRBD1. Germline assignment: CDR1 SGHRS and CDR2 YFSETQ. The CDR3 spans 15 residues. Trimming at V came to 2 bases and at J to 1 base, leaving 4 bases not matched to a gene.

The chain uses TRBV19 and TRBJ2-5, with TRBD2 matching over 13 bases. Trimming took 5 bases from V and 4 from J; bases not matched to a gene: 4. The CDR3 has 15 amino acids. Germline loops: CDR1 LNHDA, CDR2 SQIVND (reference sequence). The CDR3 sequence: CASSGGLAGPETQYF. DNA for the CDR3: TGTGCCAGTAGTGGGGGACTAGCGGGGCCAGAGACCCAGTACTTC.

This sequence joins TRBV9 and TRBJ2-2; 7 bases match TRBD2. CDR3 length: 15 residues. The trim removed 0 bases at V and 4 bases at J, leaving 3 bases unmatched. Germline V lookup: CDR1 SGDLS, CDR2 YYNGEE. In DNA, the CDR3 is TGTGCCAGCAGCGTAGGCGGGAGTGGCACCGGGGAGCTGTTTTTT. Translating it yields CASSVGGSGTGELFF.

This clone was recorded once. The chain employs TRBV19 and TRBJ2-7, with D possibly matching TRBD2 (5 bases). The CDR3 is 12 residues long. Between the trimmed V and J ends, which lost 5 bases and 5 bases, there was a span of 10 bases. The V gene's germline CDR1 is LNHDA and CDR2 SQIVND (reference sequence). Here the CDR3 reads CASSRDGDEQYF. DNA of the CDR3: TGTGCCAGTAGTCGTGACGGGGACGAGCAGTACTTC.

This clone was recorded only once. The chain joins TRBV6-5 to TRBJ1-1, with D unclear. The V and J ends lost 2 bases and 4 bases respectively, with 8 bases between them. Per the germline V gene, CDR1 is MNHEY and CDR2 is SVGAGI. CDR3 length: 13 amino acids. The CDR3 is CASSYVRGTEAFF. CDR3 nucleotide sequence: TGTGCCAGCAGTTACGTTCGGGGCACTGAAGCTTTCTTT.

V gene TRBV12-5 combines with J gene TRBJ2-2, with a tentative D call TRBD1 (5 bases). CDR3 length: 18 amino acids. Germline CDR1 LGHNT, CDR2 FRNRAP. Trimming cost V 6 bases and J 2 bases, with 22 bases left between them. The CDR3 spells CASGMSKRGRVNTGELFF. Here the CDR3 DNA reads TGTGCTAGTGGAATGAGCAAAAGGGGCAGGGTCAACACCGGGGAGCTGTTTTTT.

This rearrangement joins TRBV5-1 to TRBJ2-3, with D possibly TRBD2 on 6 matching bases. V was shortened by 2 bases and J by 1 base, with 11 bases between the two germline ends. The length of the CDR3 is 15 residues. Germline-derived CDR1 and CDR2 are SGHRS and YFSETQ. For the CDR3, the DNA is TGCGCCAGCAGCTTTGGCGGCGGGGGCACAGATACGCAGTATTTT. Amino acids: CASSFGGGGTDTQYF.

This clone was detected once. V gene TRBV2 combines with J gene TRBJ2-1, with D maybe TRBD1 (6 bases). This CDR3 spans 13 amino acids. Germline CDR1 reads SNHLY; CDR2 reads FYNNEI. V shed 5 bases and J shed 6 bases, with 11 bases lying between them. CDR3 DNA sequence: TGTGCCAGCAGTCCCAACAGGGCCAATGAGCAGTTCTTC. This encodes CASSPNRANEQFF.

The chain recombines TRBV15 with TRBJ1-1, with no clear D. The CDR3 sequence is 14 residues long. Germline lookup yields CDR1 LNHNV and CDR2 YYDKDF (reference sequence). Trimming removed 0 bases from V and 1 base from J, with 6 bases in between. The CDR3 loop reads CATSREPGNTEAFF. DNA for the CDR3: TGTGCCACCAGCAGAGAGCCGGGGAACACTGAAGCTTTCTTT.

In its sample, this clone was seen a few times. J is TRBJ1-1 and V is TRBV19, with 9 bases lining up with TRBD1. V shed 4 bases, J shed 4 bases, and the junction held 4 bases outside the gene matches. Germline V CDR1 and CDR2: LNHDA, SQIVND (reference sequence). The CDR3 consists of 14 residues. In nucleotides, the CDR3 is TGTGCCAGTAGTAATACGGGACAGGGCACTGAAGCTTTCTTT. Translated, it gives CASSNTGQGTEAFF. Full variable domain (missing parts from reference TRBV19 and TRBJ1-1): DGGITQSPKYLFRKEGQNVTLSCEQNLNHDAMYWYRQDPGQGLRLIYYSQIVNDFQKGDIAEGYSVSREKKESFPLTVTSAQKNPTAFYLCASSNTGQGTEAFFGQGTRLTVV.

The chain carries TRBV14 and TRBJ2-6; 9 bases agree with TRBD1. Germline V gene sequence: CDR1 SGHDN, CDR2 FVKESK. V dropped 5 bases and J dropped 2; count of bases not matched to a gene: 7. The CDR3 contains 17 residues. The CDR3 region has the DNA TGTGCCAGCAGCTTTGGGACAGGGCTGGCTGGGGCCAACGTCCTGACTTTC. Translated: CASSFGTGLAGANVLTF.

This chain joins TRBV7-2 and TRBJ2-1; 10 nucleotides agree with TRBD2. V shed 2 bases, J shed 3 bases, and the junction held 10 bases outside the gene matches. Germline V lookup: CDR1 SGHTA, CDR2 FQGNSA. There are 18 residues in the CDR3. The CDR3 DNA sequence: TGTGCCAGCAGCTTAAGGTTGTATCGGACTAGCGGCTACAATGAGCAGTTCTTC. Translated, it gives CASSLRLYRTSGYNEQFF.

The chain recombines TRBV7-2 with TRBJ1-3; D may be TRBD1 (6 bases). Trimming removed 5 bases at V and 1 base at J, with 9 bases between. The germline gives CDR1 SGHTA, CDR2 FQGNSA. The CDR3 spans 14 residues. The CDR3 coding sequence is TGTGCCAGCAGCGTACAGGGTTCTGGAAACACCATATATTTT. Its protein is CASSVQGSGNTIYF.

The V call is TRBV7-2, the J call TRBJ2-4; 8 nucleotides align to TRBD2. This CDR3 has 17 amino acids. CDR1 and CDR2 from the germline V gene are SGHTA and FQGNSA. Trimming removed 5 bases from V and 0 bases from J; junction bases left unmatched: 9. The CDR3 sequence is CASSPEGLAGAKNIQYF. The CDR3 DNA sequence: TGTGCCAGCAGCCCCGAAGGACTAGCTGGAGCCAAAAACATTCAGTACTTC.

The chain is built from TRBV5-6 and TRBJ2-1; a possible D gene is TRBD1 (5 bases). The CDR3 has 14 amino acids. Germline lookup yields CDR1 SGHDT and CDR2 YYEEEE. Trimming left V 4 bases short and J 7 bases short, with 15 bases between. Written as DNA, the CDR3 is TGTGCCAGCAGCCCAACCAGGGTAAGGAATGAGCAGTTCTTC. Translation gives CASSPTRVRNEQFF.

The V call is TRBV7-2, the J call TRBJ2-3; weak D call: TRBD2 (5 bases). The V end was cut by 1 base, the J end by 0 bases, with 14 bases between. Germline V lookup: CDR1 SGHTA, CDR2 FQGNSA. CDR3 length equals 17 residues. CDR3 nucleotides: TGTGCCAGCAGCTTAGGATTTGGGCGGGCCAGCACAGATACGCAGTATTTT. Residues: CASSLGFGRASTDTQYF.

This clone was counted a single time. This chain joins TRBV2 and TRBJ2-3, with D unclear. Per the germline V gene, CDR1 is SNHLY and CDR2 is FYNNEI. Trimming removed 6 bases from V and 2 bases from J, with 6 bases in between. CDR3 length equals 12 residues. The CDR3 nucleotides are TGTGCCAGCAGCCCTTACACAGATACGCAGTATTTT. Amino acid sequence: CASSPYTDTQYF.

This clone was seen a few times. This sequence joins TRBV28 and TRBJ1-2; D is possibly TRBD1 (6 bases). Trimming removed 6 bases from V and 4 bases from J, with 15 bases in between. Germline V gene data show CDR1 as MDHEN and CDR2 as SYDVKM. CDR3 size: 14 residues. The CDR3 protein is CASSWGQGSYGYTF. The CDR3 DNA reads TGTGCCAGCAGCTGGGGGCAGGGTAGCTATGGCTACACCTTC.

The chain uses TRBV7-2 and TRBJ2-2, with TRBD2 matching over 11 bases. The CDR3 has 16 amino acids. V dropped 5 bases and J dropped 4; count of bases not matched to a gene: 6. Germline CDR1 SGHTA, CDR2 FQGNSA. CDR3 sequence: CASSISGGAGTGELFF. The DNA for the CDR3 is TGTGCCAGCAGCATTAGCGGGGGGGCGGGCACCGGGGAGCTGTTTTTT. Together with reference TRBV7-2 and TRBJ2-2, the CDR3 gives the full variable domain: GAGVSQSPSNKVTEKGKDVELRCDPISGHTALYWYRQSLGQGLEFLIYFQGNSAPDKSGLPSDRFSAERTGGSVSTLTIQRTQQEDSAVYLCASSISGGAGTGELFFGEGSRLTVL.

V gene TRBV27 combines with J gene TRBJ2-1; maybe TRBD2 (5 bases). CDR3 length equals 12 residues. Trimming stripped 6 bases from V and 9 bases from J, with 12 bases between. CDR1 is MNHEY and CDR2 is SMNVEV in the germline V gene (reference sequence). The CDR3 DNA follows: TGTGCCAGCAGCCAAAGCGAGGGTGAGCAGTTCTTC. Its protein product is CASSQSEGEQFF.

The V gene is TRBV12-5, the J gene TRBJ2-3; 9 bases fit TRBD1. Germline CDR1 LGHNT, CDR2 FRNRAP. The CDR3 contains 14 residues. J was trimmed by 6 bases and V by 6 bases; bases with no gene match: 7. This CDR3 reads CASGSGTGSDTQYF. The CDR3 bases are TGTGCTAGTGGCTCCGGGACAGGGTCCGATACGCAGTATTTT.

The CDR3 region has the DNA TGTGCCAGCAGCTTAGCACAGGCCGGAAACACCATATATTTT. Protein product: CASSLAQAGNTIYF. The chain joins TRBV7-2 to TRBJ1-3, with a tentative D call TRBD1 (5 bases). Trimming took off 0 bases at V and 4 bases at J, with 7 bases between the two ends. Germline CDR1 reads SGHTA; CDR2 reads FQGNSA. The CDR3 is 14 amino acids.

The chain uses TRBV27 and TRBJ1-6; maybe TRBD1 (5 bases). This CDR3 has 15 amino acids. Germline CDR1 and CDR2: MNHEY and SMNVEV (reference sequence). Trimming stripped 2 bases from V and 6 bases from J, with 11 bases between. DNA of the CDR3: TGTGCCAGCAGTTTAGCAGGGAGGGGTAATTCACCCCTCCACTTT. Translated, it gives CASSLAGRGNSPLHF.

The CDR3 protein is CASSSSDRVKAFF. The CDR3 coding sequence is TGTGCCAGCAGCTCCTCGGACAGGGTAAAAGCTTTCTTT. The chain joins TRBV28 to TRBJ1-1, with 8 positions matching TRBD1. There are 13 residues in the CDR3. Germline loops: CDR1 MDHEN, CDR2 SYDVKM. V was pared by 6 bases and J by 9 bases, with 9 bases of the junction left unmatched.

Only one count was recorded for this clone. The V gene is TRBV19, the J gene TRBJ1-2; 7 bases match TRBD1. V lost 5 bases, J lost 3 bases, and 6 bases stayed unmatched. The V gene's germline CDR1 is LNHDA and CDR2 SQIVND (reference sequence). The CDR3 runs 14 residues. The CDR3: CASSPGQRHYGYTF. In nucleotides, the CDR3 is TGTGCCAGTAGTCCGGGACAGAGACACTATGGCTACACCTTC.

Of note for this clone: Other DNA sequences from this sample encode an identical CDR3 as well. J is TRBJ1-3 and V is TRBV24-1; TRBD1 agrees at 8 bases. In germline, CDR1 is KGHDR, CDR2 SFDVKD. The CDR3 is 16 amino acids. With V trimmed by 2 bases and J by 4 bases, 6 bases remained unmatched. Written as DNA, the CDR3 is TGTGCCACCAGTGATTCTAACAGGGGGGAAGGAAACACCATATATTTT. Residues: CATSDSNRGEGNTIYF.

The gene calls are TRBV3-1 (or the pseudogene TRBV3-2) and TRBJ2-5, with D perhaps TRBD2 (6 bases). The CDR3 has 15 amino acids. Trimming removed 1 base at V and 0 bases at J, with 9 bases between. Germline V gives CDR1 LGHDT, CDR2 YNNKEL (reference sequence). CDR3 region: CASSQGGVNQETQYF. As DNA, the CDR3 is TGTGCCAGCAGCCAAGGCGGGGTAAACCAAGAGACCCAGTACTTC.

The chain recombines TRBV10-2 with TRBJ2-5, with TRBD2 matching over 11 bases. The length of the CDR3 is 12 residues. Trimming removed 8 bases from V and 5 bases from J; junction bases left unmatched: 1. Germline values: CDR1 WSHSY, CDR2 SAAADI. Written as DNA, the CDR3 is TGCGCCAGCCGGACTAGCGGGGAGACCCAGTACTTC. Translating gives CASRTSGETQYF.

The V and J genes are TRBV6-2 or TRBV6-3 and TRBJ1-2; D gene uncertain. The V gene's germline CDR1 is MNHEY and CDR2 SVGEGT. The CDR3 runs to 15 residues. V gave up 2 bases and J gave up 6 bases, with 16 bases separating them. The chain's CDR3 is CASSYRSGPLDGYTF. As DNA, the CDR3 is TGTGCCAGCAGTTACAGGTCAGGCCCACTCGATGGCTACACCTTC.